The clone carrying this T cell receptor (beta chain) showed up just once. The sample belongs to a study of blood T cell repertoires in COVID-19. For the study at large: Researchers got acute and convalescent COVID-19 samples from the United States, Italy and Spain. Sample material is recorded as cDNA or gDNA derived from T cells, B-cell-depleted T cells, or PBMCs.

The length of the CDR3 is 15 residues. Deletions cut 1 base from V and 0 bases from J, with 7 bases between. Germline V CDR1 and CDR2: LGHDT, YNNKEL (reference sequence). Original data processing: It was from reference gene primer amplification that nucleated cell counts were estimated. Assay: immunoSEQ multiplex PCR; the TCRdb copy retains only in-frame clones and omits some. D and trimming come from the DNA, and the V and J calls and clone size come from that table. The table records 70,000 to 80,000 clones, roughly nine tenths of them present only once. This clonotype originated in an older woman with acute or convalescent COVID-19. The chain has TRBV3-1 (or the pseudogene TRBV3-2) and TRBJ2-1; tentative D call: TRBD1 (6 bases). Material for sequencing was peripheral blood. CDR3: CASSQGGPSYNEQFF. CDR3 nucleotides: TGTGCCAGCAGCCAAGGGGGGCCCTCCTACAATGAGCAGTTCTTC.